One and the same sample provided the 21 T cell receptor beta chains below, sequenced in a study of blood T cell repertoires in COVID-19. Method: immunoSEQ multiplex PCR; TCRdb's copy keeps in-frame clones and lacks some. The table records some 300,000 clones, under 90% of them present only once. Sequenced input: peripheral blood. The source is a woman in her twenties or thirties with COVID-19, enrolled during active disease.

This clone appeared a single time. The chain joins TRBV4-2 to TRBJ2-1; 11 positions match TRBD2. J gave up 7 bases and V 0 bases, and 8 bases lay outside the gene matches. The V gene's germline CDR1 is LGHNA and CDR2 YNFKEQ. The CDR3 totals 17 residues. The CDR3 DNA sequence: TGTGCCAGCAGCCAAGATGTGCTTAGCGGGGGGGCAAATGAGCAGTTCTTC. This codes for CASSQDVLSGGANEQFF.

The genes are TRBV2 and TRBJ2-3; TRBD1 matches at 8 bases. The CDR3 consists of 13 residues. V shed 10 bases, J shed 6 bases, and the junction held 9 bases outside the gene matches. Per germline, CDR1 SNHLY and CDR2 FYNNEI. The CDR3 is CANAAGGLDTQYF. The CDR3 DNA reads as TGTGCCAACGCCGCAGGGGGCCTGGATACGCAGTATTTT.

In DNA form, the CDR3 reads TGTGCCAGCAGCTTTACACTCGGGGTACAAGAGACCCAGTACTTC. It codes for CASSFTLGVQETQYF. V and J are TRBV5-4 and TRBJ2-5; TRBD2 is a possible D gene (5 bases). The germline gives CDR1 SGHNT, CDR2 YYREEE (reference sequence). Trimming left V 2 bases short and J 2 bases short, with 13 bases between. The CDR3 consists of 15 residues.

V is TRBV9 and J is TRBJ2-2, with TRBD1 as a possible D gene (5 bases). Per the germline V gene, CDR1 is SGDLS and CDR2 is YYNGEE. The V end was cut by 0 bases, the J end by 0 bases, with 9 bases between. The CDR3 totals 16 residues. The CDR3: CASSVGQFANTGELFF. The CDR3 nucleotides read TGTGCCAGCAGCGTAGGACAGTTCGCGAACACCGGGGAGCTGTTTTTT.

The V and J genes are TRBV3-1 (or the pseudogene TRBV3-2) and TRBJ2-7; 9 bases map to TRBD1. Germline V gene sequence: CDR1 LGHDT, CDR2 YNNKEL (reference sequence). The trim removed 5 bases at V and 4 bases at J, leaving 9 bases unmatched. This CDR3 has 15 amino acids. CDR3 sequence (DNA): TGTGCCAGCAGCACCCGACCGGGACAGGGATACGAGCAGTACTTC. It is translated as CASSTRPGQGYEQYF.

The chain recombines TRBV6-6 with TRBJ2-7, with 11 bases lining up with TRBD2. The CDR3 has 14 amino acids. The trim removed 7 bases at V and 7 bases at J, leaving 9 bases unmatched. CDR1 is MNHNY, CDR2 SVGAGI, per germline (reference sequence). CDR3 nucleotide sequence: TGTGCCAGCAAGAAGCCGGGACTAGCGGAGGAGCAGTACTTC. Protein product: CASKKPGLAEEQYF.

V and J are TRBV30 and TRBJ1-2, with D possibly TRBD1 on 6 matching bases. The V end lost 7 bases, the J end lost 4 bases, and 16 bases lay between the germline ends. The CDR3 is made up of 13 amino acids. Germline values: CDR1 GTSNPN, CDR2 SVGIG (reference sequence). CDR3 amino acids: CAYNRGAIYGYTF. The CDR3 DNA follows: TGTGCCTACAATCGGGGGGCGATCTATGGCTACACCTTC.

V and J are TRBV3-1 (or the pseudogene TRBV3-2) and TRBJ2-1; 12 nucleotides match TRBD2. The germline CDR1 and CDR2 sequences are LGHDT and YNNKEL (reference sequence). V lost 3 bases and J lost 1; bases outside the gene matches: 4. The CDR3 covers 17 residues. CDR3 sequence (DNA): TGTGCCAGCAGCCACCCTAGCGGGGGGGCATCCTACAATGAGCAGTTCTTC. It translates to CASSHPSGGASYNEQFF.

The chain combines TRBV27 with TRBJ2-1; 8 nucleotides agree with TRBD2. Germline values: CDR1 MNHEY, CDR2 SMNVEV (reference sequence). CDR3 length: 13 residues. The V gene end was trimmed by 8 bases and the J gene end by 4 bases; junction bases not matched to a gene: 4. The CDR3 here is CASAGGGYNEQFF. In nucleotides, the CDR3 is TGTGCCAGCGCCGGGGGGGGATACAATGAGCAGTTCTTC.

In this sample, this clone turned up once. The junction differs from germline at one of its ends, possibly a read error. This chain links TRBV24-1 with TRBJ1-2; 8 bases agree with TRBD1. Germline V CDR1 and CDR2: KGHDR, SFDVKD. This CDR3 has 17 residues. Written as DNA, the CDR3 is TGTGCCATCAGTGATAAGAGCGCCGGGACAGGCTTTGGTAGCTACACCTTC. This translates into CAISDKSAGTGFGSYTF.

This chain joins TRBV29-1 and TRBJ1-2; TRBD1 aligns across 11 bases. Unmatched junction bases numbered 8, after V lost 4 bases and J lost 4 bases. The CDR3 length is 15 residues. CDR1 is SQVTM, CDR2 ANQGSEA, per germline. CDR3 protein: CSVGRGTGGFYGYTF. Written as DNA, the CDR3 is TGCAGCGTTGGGAGAGGGACAGGGGGGTTCTATGGCTACACCTTC.

The DNA for the CDR3 is TGTGCCATCATGGGAGGCGCGCTGAAAGATGGCTACACCTTC. As protein: CAIMGGALKDGYTF. The chain employs TRBV10-3 and TRBJ1-2; no firm D call. CDR1 is ENHRY and CDR2 is SYGVKD in the germline V gene. This CDR3 spans 14 amino acids. V was shortened by 7 bases and J by 6 bases, with 18 bases between the two germline ends.

The chain is built from TRBV7-2 and TRBJ2-3; 15 positions agree with TRBD2. Trimming at V came to 4 bases and at J to 14 bases, leaving 13 bases not matched to a gene. Germline CDR1 reads SGHTA; CDR2 reads FQGNSA. The CDR3 extends over 16 amino acids. The CDR3 DNA is TGTGCCAGCAGCTCCACCAGGACTAGCGGGGGGGCGAGTGGGTATTTT. The encoded protein is CASSSTRTSGGASGYF. Combining the CDR3 with reference TRBV7-2 and TRBJ2-3 gives the whole variable domain GAGVSQSPSNKVTEKGKDVELRCDPISGHTALYWYRQSLGQGLEFLIYFQGNSAPDKSGLPSDRFSAERTGGSVSTLTIQRTQQEDSAVYLCASSSTRTSGGASGYFGPGTRLTVL.

This sequence joins TRBV19 and TRBJ1-2, with TRBD1 matching over 9 bases. Looked up from germline, CDR1 is LNHDA and CDR2 is SQIVND (reference sequence). The CDR3 is 13 amino acids. J lost 5 bases, V lost 8 bases, and 6 bases had no gene match. The chain's CDR3 is CASGDRVGYGYTF. As DNA, the CDR3 is TGTGCCAGTGGGGACAGGGTGGGGTATGGCTACACCTTC.

The chain couples TRBV27 to TRBJ2-7; a possible D gene is TRBD2 (6 bases). This CDR3 spans 13 amino acids. Germline V gene data show CDR1 as MNHEY and CDR2 as SMNVEV (reference sequence). The V end was cut by 8 bases, the J end by 0 bases, with 11 bases between. The CDR3 region has the DNA TGTGCCAGCGGCCGGGGGTTCTCCTACGAGCAGTACTTC. Its translation is CASGRGFSYEQYF.

This sequence joins TRBV27 and TRBJ1-3; TRBD1 matches 7 bases. Germline V gene data show CDR1 as MNHEY and CDR2 as SMNVEV (reference sequence). Trimming cost V 5 bases and J 4 bases; bases outside gene matches: 5. This CDR3 spans 14 amino acids. This CDR3 is CASSPATGGNTIYF. The CDR3 coding sequence is TGTGCCAGCAGTCCCGCGACAGGGGGAAACACCATATATTTT.

The chain joins TRBV6-1 to TRBJ2-1; 11 bases are shared with TRBD2. The CDR3 is 17 amino acids. The V gene's germline CDR1 is MNHNS and CDR2 SASEGT. Unmatched junction bases numbered 7, after V lost 4 bases and J lost 2 bases. CDR3 nucleotides: TGTGCCAGCAGTGGTACCGTACTAGCGGGGGCCTACAATGAGCAGTTCTTC. Translated: CASSGTVLAGAYNEQFF.

The chain recombines TRBV28 with TRBJ1-1, with 7 bases lining up with TRBD1. The CDR3 is made up of 14 amino acids. V shed 10 bases and J 2 bases; nucleotides not matched to a gene: 10. Germline V CDR1 and CDR2: MDHEN, SYDVKM. This CDR3 reads CATKGDRSNTEAFF. CDR3 nucleotides: TGTGCCACCAAGGGGGACAGAAGCAACACTGAAGCTTTCTTT.

This chain connects TRBV7-2 to TRBJ1-2; 8 bases map to TRBD1. Germline CDR1 and CDR2: SGHTA and FQGNSA. The V and J ends lost 3 bases and 8 bases, in that order; junction bases with no gene match: 11. This CDR3 spans 15 amino acids. The CDR3 reads CASSLETGEVGGYTF. The DNA for the CDR3 is TGTGCCAGCAGCTTGGAGACAGGGGAGGTCGGAGGCTACACCTTC.

This rearrangement joins TRBV5-1 to TRBJ1-2; 9 bases align to TRBD1. Germline CDR1 reads SGHRS; CDR2 reads YFSETQ. This CDR3 comprises 16 residues. With 4 bases clipped from V and 4 bases from J, the junction kept 11 bases outside the gene matches. CDR3 DNA sequence: TGCGCCAGCAGCCCCGGGGGGACAGGGATTAGCTATGGCTACACCTTC. Translation gives CASSPGGTGISYGYTF.

The V and J genes are TRBV5-8 and TRBJ1-2, with unresolved D. The CDR3 runs 13 residues. Germline-derived CDR1 and CDR2 are SGHTS and YDEGEE. Trimming took off 0 bases at V and 8 bases at J, with 11 bases between the two ends. The CDR3 region has the DNA TGTGCCAGCAGCTTGGCCCCTGTAGAGGGCTACACCTTC. This encodes CASSLAPVEGYTF.